This T cell receptor beta chain emerged from a study of chemoradiotherapy in HPV16-positive cancers. The CDR3 length is 15 residues. Germline-derived CDR1 and CDR2 are GTSNPN and SVGIG (reference sequence). Trimming removed 4 bases from V and 4 bases from J; junction bases left unmatched: 11. Repertoires were generated with immunoSEQ multiplex PCR, while TCRdb's copy carries only in-frame clones and drops some. Among about 7,000 clones listed, 60% to 80% were seen once. The J gene is TRBJ1-1, the V gene TRBV30; 8 bases map to TRBD1. This clonotype was sampled from a human donor with HPV-associated anogenital cancer. The specimen was taken from a patient who underwent chemoradiotherapy. The CDR3 DNA follows: TGTGCCTGGACCTTAACAGGGGGGGGACGCACTGAAGCTTTCTTT. Its protein is CAWTLTGGGRTEAFF.